This is a list of T cell receptor beta chains from one sample in a study of human T cells and chemical hapten exposure. Via MiXCR, TCRdb re-called the RACE reads, giving one row per CDR3 protein. The profile shows some 110,000 distinct CDR3 sequences, around an eighth of them singletons. The source was whole blood, collected in connection with sensitization to the hapten diphenylcyclopropenone (DPC). Source of these receptors: a woman aged 45-65 years with alopecia areata. Some clones in this sample may be carry-over from other donors' samples. CDR3s include the opening cysteine and the closing phenylalanine or tryptophan. A D gene is named only where the DNA matches it firmly. The listing skips clone size in some rows; elsewhere it reads once, few, many or a size class.

V gene: TRBV11-2
clone size: many
J gene: TRBJ2-5
D gene: TRBD2
CDR3 protein: CASSFRTSGRAEETQYF
CDR3 DNA: TGTGCCAGCAGCTTCCGGACTAGCGGGAGGGCCGAGGAGACCCAGTACTTC

V gene: TRBV3-1
clone size: many
J gene: TRBJ2-7
D gene: -
CDR3 protein: CASRTIAYEQYF
CDR3 DNA: TGTGCCAGCAGGACAATCGCCTACGAGCAGTACTTC

V gene: TRBV10-1
clone size: few
J gene: TRBJ2-2
D gene: -
CDR3 protein: CASSGTKDTYTGELFF
CDR3 DNA: TGCGCCAGCAGTGGGACTAAGGACACTTACACCGGGGAGCTGTTTTTT

V gene: TRBV29-1
clone size: many
J gene: TRBJ2-7
D gene: TRBD2
CDR3 protein: CSARTSGRSYEQYF
CDR3 DNA: TGCAGCGCCCGGACTAGCGGGAGAAGCTACGAGCAGTACTTC

V gene: TRBV3-1
clone size: -
J gene: TRBJ2-5
D gene: -
CDR3 protein: CASSQEEETQYF
CDR3 DNA: TGTGCCAGCAGCCAAGAAGAGGAAACCCAGTACTTC

V gene: TRBV7-9
clone size: -
J gene: TRBJ2-5
D gene: -
CDR3 protein: CASSIANAQGETQYF
CDR3 DNA: TGTGCCAGCAGCATCGCGAATGCCCAGGGCGAGACCCAGTACTTC

V gene: TRBV18
clone size: many
J gene: TRBJ1-1
D gene: -
CDR3 protein: CASSQGQNTEAFF
CDR3 DNA: TGCGCCAGCAGCCAGGGACAGAACACTGAAGCTTTCTTT

V gene: TRBV7-2
clone size: -
J gene: TRBJ2-3
D gene: TRBD2
CDR3 protein: CASSLQAGGYDTQYF
CDR3 DNA: TGTGCCAGCAGCCTACAAGCGGGAGGATATGATACGCAGTATTTT

V gene: TRBV5-1
clone size: -
J gene: TRBJ1-3
D gene: -
CDR3 protein: CASSSQVEGNTIYF
CDR3 DNA: TGCGCCAGCAGTTCACAGGTGGAAGGAAACACCATATATTTT

V gene: TRBV3-1
clone size: -
J gene: TRBJ1-3
D gene: -
CDR3 protein: CASSQTTGSGNTIYF
CDR3 DNA: TGTGCCAGCAGCCAAACTACAGGGTCTGGAAACACCATATATTTT

V gene: TRBV6-2/TRBV6-3
clone size: -
J gene: TRBJ1-5
D gene: -
CDR3 protein: CASTYSRNQPQHF
CDR3 DNA: TGTGCCAGCACCTACTCGAGAAATCAGCCCCAGCATTTT

V gene: TRBV12-3/TRBV12-4
clone size: few
J gene: TRBJ2-1
D gene: TRBD2
CDR3 protein: CASSRGLAGGAVLNEQFF
CDR3 DNA: TGTGCCAGCAGTCGCGGACTAGCGGGAGGGGCTGTACTCAATGAGCAGTTCTTC

V gene: TRBV20-1
clone size: many
J gene: TRBJ2-1
D gene: -
CDR3 protein: CSARRTNEQFF
CDR3 DNA: TGCAGTGCTAGACGTACCAATGAGCAGTTCTTC

V gene: TRBV29-1
clone size: many
J gene: TRBJ1-1
D gene: -
CDR3 protein: CSVLSRTEAFF
CDR3 DNA: TGCAGCGTTCTCTCTAGGACTGAAGCTTTCTTT

V gene: TRBV27
clone size: -
J gene: TRBJ2-7
D gene: TRBD2
CDR3 protein: CASSLVRGGGGNEQYF
CDR3 DNA: TGTGCCAGCAGTTTAGTACGTGGTGGCGGGGGGAACGAGCAGTACTTC

V gene: TRBV7-2
clone size: -
J gene: TRBJ1-6
D gene: -
CDR3 protein: CASSASGSLNSPLHF
CDR3 DNA: TGTGCCAGCAGCGCATCCGGATCTCTTAATTCACCCCTCCACTTT

V gene: TRBV28
clone size: many
J gene: TRBJ2-5
D gene: -
CDR3 protein: CASSSTSGMETQYF
CDR3 DNA: TGTGCCAGCAGTTCGACGTCAGGGATGGAGACCCAGTACTTC

V gene: TRBV2
clone size: -
J gene: TRBJ1-6
D gene: TRBD1
CDR3 protein: CASSPVSGQNNSPLHF
CDR3 DNA: TGTGCCAGCAGCCCCGTTTCGGGACAGAATAATTCACCCCTCCACTTT